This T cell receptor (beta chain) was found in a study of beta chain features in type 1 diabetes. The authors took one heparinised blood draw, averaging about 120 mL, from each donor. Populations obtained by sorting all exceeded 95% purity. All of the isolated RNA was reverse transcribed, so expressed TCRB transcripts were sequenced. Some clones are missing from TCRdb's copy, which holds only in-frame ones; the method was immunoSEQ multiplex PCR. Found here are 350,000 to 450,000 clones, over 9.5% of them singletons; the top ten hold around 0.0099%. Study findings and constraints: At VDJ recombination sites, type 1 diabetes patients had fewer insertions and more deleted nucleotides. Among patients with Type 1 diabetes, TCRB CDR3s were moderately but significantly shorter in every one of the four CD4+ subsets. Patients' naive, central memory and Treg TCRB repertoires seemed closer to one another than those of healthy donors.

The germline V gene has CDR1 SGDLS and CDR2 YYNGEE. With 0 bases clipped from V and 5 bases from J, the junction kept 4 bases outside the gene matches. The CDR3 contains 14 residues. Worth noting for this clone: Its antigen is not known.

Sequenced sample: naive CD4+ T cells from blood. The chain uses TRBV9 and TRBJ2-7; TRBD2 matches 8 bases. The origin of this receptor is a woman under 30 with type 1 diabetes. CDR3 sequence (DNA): TGTGCCAGCAGCGTAGACCCGGGACTAGACGAGCAGTACTTC. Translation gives CASSVDPGLDEQYF.